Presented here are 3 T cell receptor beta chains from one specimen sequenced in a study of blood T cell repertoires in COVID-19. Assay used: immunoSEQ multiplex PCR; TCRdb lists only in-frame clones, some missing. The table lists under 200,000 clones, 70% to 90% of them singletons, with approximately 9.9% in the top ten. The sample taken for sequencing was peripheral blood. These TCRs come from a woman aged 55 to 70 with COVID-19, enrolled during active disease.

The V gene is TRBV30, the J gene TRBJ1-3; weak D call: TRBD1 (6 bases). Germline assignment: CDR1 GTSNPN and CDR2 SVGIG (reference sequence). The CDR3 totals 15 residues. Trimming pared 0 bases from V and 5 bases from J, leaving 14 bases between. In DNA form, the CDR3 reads TGTGCCTGGAGTGTTTTGGCAGGGGTACGAAACACCATATATTTT. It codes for CAWSVLAGVRNTIYF. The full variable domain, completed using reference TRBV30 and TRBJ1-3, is SQTIHQWPATLVQPVGSPLSLECTVEGTSNPNLYWYRQAAGRGLQLLFYSVGIGQISSEVPQNLSASRPQDRQFILSSKKLLLSDSGFYLCAWSVLAGVRNTIYFGEGSWLTVV.

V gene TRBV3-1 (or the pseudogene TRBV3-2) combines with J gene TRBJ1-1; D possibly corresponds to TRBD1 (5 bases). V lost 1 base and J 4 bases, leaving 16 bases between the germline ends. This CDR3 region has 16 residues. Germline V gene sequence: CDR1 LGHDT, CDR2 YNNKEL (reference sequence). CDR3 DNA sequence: TGTGCCAGCAGCCAAGGCTCTGGGGCAGCGCCCACTGAAGCTTTCTTT. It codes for CASSQGSGAAPTEAFF.

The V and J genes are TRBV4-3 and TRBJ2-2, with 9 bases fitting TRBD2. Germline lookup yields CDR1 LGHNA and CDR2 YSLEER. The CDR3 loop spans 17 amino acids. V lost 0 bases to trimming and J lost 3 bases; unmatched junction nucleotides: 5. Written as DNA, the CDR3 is TGCGCCAGCAGCCAAGATAATCTAGCGGGATACACCGGGGAGCTGTTTTTT. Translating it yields CASSQDNLAGYTGELFF.